Listed below are T cell receptor beta chains from one sample, sequenced in a study of regulatory T cells in long-lasting Graves disease. Using its own MiXCR run on the multiplex PCR reads, TCRdb lists one record per CDR3 protein. The sample contains about 470,000 distinct CDR3 sequences, roughly 20% of which appear only once. The material was peripheral blood mononuclear cells (PBMCs), obtained when the disease was refractory, from a patient treated with antithyroid drugs. Source of these receptors: a female donor with Graves disease. The CDR3 runs from the conserved cysteine through the conserved F or W. A D gene is named only where the DNA matches it firmly. Only some rows state a clone size, as once, few, many or a class for expanded clones.

few	TRBV6-2/TRBV6-3	16	TRBJ2-3	TRBD2	TGTGCCAGCAGGGGTCGAACTAGCGGCAGCACAGATACGCAGTATTTT	CASRGRTSGSTDTQYF
many	TRBV6-1	13	TRBJ2-7	.	TGTGCCAGCAGTGTTTTGAATTCCTACGAGCAGTACTTC	CASSVLNSYEQYF
.	TRBV11-2	17	TRBJ2-1	TRBD2	TGTGCCAGCAGCTTAGCGCTTCTAGCGGGAGCTTACAATGAGCAGTTCTTC	CASSLALLAGAYNEQFF
many	TRBV9	14	TRBJ2-1	TRBD2	TGTGCCAGCAGCGTAGATGGCGGGAGCAATGAGCAGTTCTTC	CASSVDGGSNEQFF
many	TRBV15	16	TRBJ2-2	.	TGTGCCACCAGCAACCTCCTTCCCCAGTTCACCGGGGAGCTGTTTTTT	CATSNLLPQFTGELFF
many	TRBV12-3/TRBV12-4	14	TRBJ1-2	.	TGTGCCAGCAGTTTACTTCCGGCAAACTATGGCTACACCTTC	CASSLLPANYGYTF
few	TRBV9	15	TRBJ2-1	TRBD2	TGTGCCAGCAGCGTAGGACTAGCGGGCTACAATGAGCAGTTCTTC	CASSVGLAGYNEQFF
many	TRBV28	14	TRBJ1-1	.	TGTGCCAGCAGTTTGGGAGTGCTAATGGGTGAAGCTTTCTTT	CASSLGVLMGEAFF
few	TRBV20-1	14	TRBJ2-2	.	TGCAGTGCTCGTGTCGGGAGTGTGACCGGGGAGCTGTTTTTT	CSARVGSVTGELFF
few	TRBV7-2	16	TRBJ1-3	.	TGTGCCAGCAGCGCACATGGCAGGTTGACTGGAAACACCATATATTTT	CASSAHGRLTGNTIYF
many	TRBV2	12	TRBJ1-2	.	TGTGCCAGCAGTGTCCGTAACTATGGCTACACCTTC	CASSVRNYGYTF
.	TRBV2	13	TRBJ2-5	.	TGTGCCAGCAGTGACGATGGGTTTGAGACCCAGTACTTC	CASSDDGFETQYF
many	TRBV12-3/TRBV12-4	15	TRBJ1-5	.	TGTGCCAGCAGTCCGGAAACAGGTAGCAATCAGCCCCAGCATTTT	CASSPETGSNQPQHF
many	TRBV20-1	14	TRBJ1-6	TRBD1	TGCAGTGCTCCGGGACAGTCCTATAATTCACCCCTCCACTTT	CSAPGQSYNSPLHF
many	TRBV12-3/TRBV12-4	14	TRBJ1-2	TRBD1	TGTGCCAGCAGCGTAACAGGGGGAGCGAATGGCTACACCTTC	CASSVTGGANGYTF
many	TRBV20-1	13	TRBJ2-7	.	TGCAGTGCCACCCTTGGCGGCTCCTACGAGCAGTACTTC	CSATLGGSYEQYF
many	TRBV6-1	15	TRBJ2-7	.	TGTGCCAGCAGCTCCGGGACAAGGACCCGATACGAGCAGTACTTC	CASSSGTRTRYEQYF
many	TRBV27	14	TRBJ1-6	TRBD1	TGTGCCAGCAGTTCCGGGACAGGAGTTTCACCCCTCCACTTT	CASSSGTGVSPLHF
many	TRBV9	14	TRBJ2-7	TRBD1	TGTGCCAGCAGCGTAGGAGACAGGGGCTACGAGCAGTACTTC	CASSVGDRGYEQYF
.	TRBV7-2	14	TRBJ1-1	TRBD1	TGTGCCAGCAGTTACAGGGGGACGCGGGCTGAAGCTTTCTTT	CASSYRGTRAEAFF
.	TRBV30	12	TRBJ1-2	.	TGTGCCGGACACAGGGAAACGCGAGGCTACACCTTC	CAGHRETRGYTF
.	TRBV29-1	14	TRBJ2-2	.	TGCAGCGTTGGGACCAGGGTGTTTGCCGGGGAGCTGTTTTTT	CSVGTRVFAGELFF
many	TRBV6-5	15	TRBJ2-6	.	TGTGCCAGCAGTTCGGGGTTCTCTGGGGCCAACGTCCTGACTTTC	CASSSGFSGANVLTF
.	TRBV25-1	14	TRBJ2-3	.	TGTGCCAGCAGTGAGATAGTGAGGGGTGATACGCAGTATTTT	CASSEIVRGDTQYF
many	TRBV28	15	TRBJ1-2	TRBD1	TGTGCCAGCAGTTTATCGGGGACAGGGAATTATGGCTACACCTTC	CASSLSGTGNYGYTF
many	TRBV28	13	TRBJ1-2	.	TGTGCCAGCAGTCCCCCAGACACTTATGGCTACACCTTC	CASSPPDTYGYTF
few	TRBV20-1	18	TRBJ1-2	TRBD1	TGCAGTGCTAGACCCGCTTATTATCGACAGGGGAAATCCGATGGCTACACCTTC	CSARPAYYRQGKSDGYTF
few	TRBV20-1	12	TRBJ2-7	.	TGCAGTGCTTTACTAGACTACTACGAGCAGTACTTC	CSALLDYYEQYF
few	TRBV5-1	15	TRBJ2-1	.	TGCGCCAGCAGCTGGACAGCGGAGTCCTACAATGAGCAGTTCTTC	CASSWTAESYNEQFF
few	TRBV2	14	TRBJ2-1	TRBD2	TGTGCCAGCAGGGTAGCGGGAGCGGACAATGAGCAGTTCTTC	CASRVAGADNEQFF
many	TRBV19	15	TRBJ2-7	TRBD2	TGTGCCAGTAGTATAGTTGGCGGGAGCTCCTACGAGCAGTACTTC	CASSIVGGSSYEQYF
many	TRBV28	14	TRBJ1-2	TRBD1	TGTGCCAGCCTTGACAGGGGGCTTGACTATGGCTACACCTTC	CASLDRGLDYGYTF
many	TRBV19	15	TRBJ1-1	.	TGTGCCAGTAGTATAGGACCAGCCACGTGGACTGAAGCTTTCTTT	CASSIGPATWTEAFF
.	TRBV6-2/TRBV6-3	17	TRBJ2-1	TRBD1	TGTGCCAGCAGTGAACGGGACAGGGTGGGGGCCCACAATGAGCAGTTCTTC	CASSERDRVGAHNEQFF
few	TRBV30	14	TRBJ2-2	.	TGTGCCTGGAGTACTGACTCTTACACCGGGGAGCTGTTTTTT	CAWSTDSYTGELFF
few	TRBV7-9	12	TRBJ2-4	TRBD2	TGTGCCACTGGGACTAGCGGAAACATTCAGTACTTC	CATGTSGNIQYF
few	TRBV11-3	12	TRBJ1-6	.	TGTGCCAGCTCGACAGTAGATTCACCCCTCCACTTT	CASSTVDSPLHF
many	TRBV15	14	TRBJ1-1	.	TGTGCCACCAGCAGAGATCGGGGCAACACTGAAGCTTTCTTT	CATSRDRGNTEAFF
.	TRBV12-3/TRBV12-4	14	TRBJ1-1	.	TGTGCCAGCAGTTCCCAAGGGGGGCTCACTGAAGCTTTCTTT	CASSSQGGLTEAFF
.	TRBV6-2/TRBV6-3	18	TRBJ2-7	.	TGTACCAGCAGTGAAGCAATTCTGTGGTCTGTTTATATCGAAACACAGTACTTC	CTSSEAILWSVYIETQYF
.	TRBV5-5	15	TRBJ2-7	.	TGTGCCAGCAGCTTAGGGGTACAGAGCTCCTACGAGCAGTACTTC	CASSLGVQSSYEQYF
many	TRBV7-2	14	TRBJ2-7	.	TGTGCCAGCAGCTTAGGCCTCCGCCTACGAGCGCAGTACTTC	CASSLGLRLRAQYF
.	TRBV6-1	12	TRBJ2-7	.	TGTGCCAGCAGTCCCCATGACGGTGAGCAGTACTTC	CASSPHDGEQYF
.	TRBV9	15	TRBJ2-2	.	TGTGCCAGCAGCGTAGTCGATCATTCCACCGGGGAGCTGTTTTTT	CASSVVDHSTGELFF
.	TRBV6-5	13	TRBJ1-1	TRBD1	TGTGCCAGCAGTTACTCGCGCAGGGGGGATGCTTTCTTT	CASSYSRRGDAFF
many	TRBV5-5	15	TRBJ2-5	.	TGTGCCAGCAGCTCGCTGGGGGGTCCTATAGAGACCCAGTACTTC	CASSSLGGPIETQYF